One T cell receptor beta chain is described in this entry. The data originate from a study of T cell responses to AZD1222 COVID-19 vaccine. Some clones are missing from TCRdb's copy, which holds only in-frame ones; the method was immunoSEQ multiplex PCR. The data hold 90,000 to 130,000 clones, with approximately 83% observed a single time. The germline gives CDR1 MGHRA, CDR2 YSYEKL. Trimming stripped 2 bases from V and 5 bases from J, with 16 bases between. This CDR3 is built from 15 residues. This sequence originates from an adult in good health. This material consisted of peripheral blood, taken on day 0 of AZD1222 vaccination. The genes are TRBV4-1 and TRBJ2-7; D is possibly TRBD2 (5 bases). This chain's CDR3 is CASSQLPSSYNEQYF. The CDR3 nucleotides are TGCGCCAGCAGCCAACTCCCCTCTAGCTACAACGAGCAGTACTTC.